The sequence of this T cell receptor beta chain was determined in a study of T cell repertoires in cytomegalovirus infection. Study-wide context: From public TCR beta signatures came an indication of both CMV infection and matching HLA type.

The CDR3 length is 17 residues. The germline V gene encodes CDR1 MGHRA and CDR2 YSYEKL. The J segment lost 6 bases and the V segment lost 2 bases, leaving 14 bases of the junction unmatched. For this clonotype: Its specificity is not known.

Using its own MiXCR run on the reads, TCRdb lists one record per CDR3 protein. The sample yields some 590,000 distinct CDR3 sequences, under 45% seen once. This TCR came from a human donor in good health (CMV status not recorded). Some clones in this sample may be carry-over from other donors' samples. This specimen consisted of cultured PBMCs, obtained from culture after CMV antigen stimulation. V and J are TRBV4-1 and TRBJ2-3, with TRBD1 matching 7 bases. The CDR3 DNA reads as TGCGCCAGCAGCCAACACAGGACAGGACGCCGCGGGGATACGCAGTATTTT. Its translation is CASSQHRTGRRGDTQYF.